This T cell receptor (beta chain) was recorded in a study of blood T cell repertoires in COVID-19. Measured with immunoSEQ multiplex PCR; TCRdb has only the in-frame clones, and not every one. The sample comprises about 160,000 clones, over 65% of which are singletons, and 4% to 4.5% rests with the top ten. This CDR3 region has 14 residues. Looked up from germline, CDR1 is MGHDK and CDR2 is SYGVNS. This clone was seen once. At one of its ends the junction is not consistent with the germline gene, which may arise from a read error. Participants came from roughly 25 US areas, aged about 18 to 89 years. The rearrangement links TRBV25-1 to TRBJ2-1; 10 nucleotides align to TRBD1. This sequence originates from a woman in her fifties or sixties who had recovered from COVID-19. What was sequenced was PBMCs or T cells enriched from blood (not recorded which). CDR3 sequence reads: CASSDPRGTGERFF. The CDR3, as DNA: TGTGCCAGCAGTGACCCCAGGGGGACAGGGGAGCGGTTCTTC.